The source of this T cell receptor (beta chain) is a study of monozygotic twins with inflammatory bowel disease. The CDR3 length is 14 residues. In the case of this clonotype: Its antigen is unknown.

Donors each gave approximately 2.5 ml of blood. Overall study findings and caveats: Especially with disease activity, IBD patients had fewer clonotypes in common with others than healthy twins did. Discordant twins had repertoire similarity that did not differ from that of concordant twins, possibly from limited power.

Researchers ran eight separate cDNA reactions for each sample. No DNA is given; TCRdb re-called the 5' RACE reads and lists each CDR3 protein once. This table lists some 440,000 distinct CDR3 sequences. Sequenced material: blood. This receptor was identified in a human donor with ulcerative colitis or Crohn's disease, or a healthy co-twin of an affected twin (not recorded which). V usage is TRBV12-3 or TRBV12-4 and J usage is TRBJ1-6. The CDR3: CASSPIRGNSPLHF.